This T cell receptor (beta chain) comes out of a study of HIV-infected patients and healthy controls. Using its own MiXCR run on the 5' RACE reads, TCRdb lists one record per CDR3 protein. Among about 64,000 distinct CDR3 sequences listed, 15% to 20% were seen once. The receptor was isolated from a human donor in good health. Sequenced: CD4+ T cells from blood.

CDR3: CASREGQTRADTQYF. CDR3 in DNA: TGTGCCAGCAGGGAGGGACAGACCAGGGCAGATACGCAGTATTTT. V usage is TRBV6-2 or TRBV6-3 and J usage is TRBJ2-3; a weak D match, TRBD1 (7 bases). Looked up from germline, CDR1 is MNHEY and CDR2 is SVGEGT. V dropped 6 bases and J dropped 4 bases, with 17 bases sitting between them. This CDR3 contains 15 residues.